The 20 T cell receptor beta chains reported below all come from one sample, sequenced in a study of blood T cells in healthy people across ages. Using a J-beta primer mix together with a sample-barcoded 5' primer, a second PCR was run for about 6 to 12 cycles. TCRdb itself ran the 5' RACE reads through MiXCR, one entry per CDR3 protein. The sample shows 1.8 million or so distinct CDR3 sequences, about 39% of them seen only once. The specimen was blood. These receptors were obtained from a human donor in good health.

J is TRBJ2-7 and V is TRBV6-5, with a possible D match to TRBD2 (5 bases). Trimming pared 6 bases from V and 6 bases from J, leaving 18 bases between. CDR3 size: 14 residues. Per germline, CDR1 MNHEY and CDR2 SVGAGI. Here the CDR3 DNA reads TGTGCCAGCAGCCGACCGGGAAAACCTATCGAGCAGTACTTC. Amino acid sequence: CASSRPGKPIEQYF.

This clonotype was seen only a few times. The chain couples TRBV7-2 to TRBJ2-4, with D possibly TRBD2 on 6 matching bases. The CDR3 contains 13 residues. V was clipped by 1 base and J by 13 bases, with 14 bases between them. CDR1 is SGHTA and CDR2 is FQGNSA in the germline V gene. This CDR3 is CASSLVPTREQYF. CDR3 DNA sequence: TGTGCCAGCAGCTTAGTACCGACTCGGGAGCAGTACTTC.

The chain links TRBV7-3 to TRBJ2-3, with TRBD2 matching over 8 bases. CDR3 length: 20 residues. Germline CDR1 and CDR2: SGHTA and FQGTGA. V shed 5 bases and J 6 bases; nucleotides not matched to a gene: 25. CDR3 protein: CASSPKPPRGGGGPLDTQYF. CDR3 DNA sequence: TGTGCCAGCAGCCCCAAACCTCCCCGTGGGGGCGGGGGGCCGTTGGATACGCAGTATTTT.

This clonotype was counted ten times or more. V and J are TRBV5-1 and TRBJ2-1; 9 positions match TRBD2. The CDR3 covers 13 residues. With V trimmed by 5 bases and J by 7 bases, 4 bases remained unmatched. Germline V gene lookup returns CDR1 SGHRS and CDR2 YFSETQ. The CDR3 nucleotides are TGCGCCAGCAGAGCTAGCGGGGCTAATGAGCAGTTCTTC. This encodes CASRASGANEQFF.

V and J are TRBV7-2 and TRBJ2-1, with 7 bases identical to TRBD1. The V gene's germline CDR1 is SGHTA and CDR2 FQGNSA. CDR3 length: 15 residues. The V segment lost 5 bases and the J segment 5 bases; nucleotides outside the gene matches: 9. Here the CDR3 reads CASSIETGRHNEQFF. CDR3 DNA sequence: TGTGCCAGCAGCATCGAGACAGGGCGTCACAATGAGCAGTTCTTC.

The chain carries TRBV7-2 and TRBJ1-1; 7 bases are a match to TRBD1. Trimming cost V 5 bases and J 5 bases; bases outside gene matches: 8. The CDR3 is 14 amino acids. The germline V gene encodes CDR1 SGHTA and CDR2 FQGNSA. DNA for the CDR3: TGTGCCAGCAGCGCCCACAGGGGTAGAACTGAAGCTTTCTTT. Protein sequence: CASSAHRGRTEAFF.

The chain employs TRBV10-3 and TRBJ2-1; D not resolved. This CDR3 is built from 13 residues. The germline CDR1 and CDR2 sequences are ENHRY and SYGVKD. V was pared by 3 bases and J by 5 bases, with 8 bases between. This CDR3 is CAISEGVDNEQFF. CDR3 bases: TGTGCCATCAGTGAAGGTGTGGACAATGAGCAGTTCTTC.

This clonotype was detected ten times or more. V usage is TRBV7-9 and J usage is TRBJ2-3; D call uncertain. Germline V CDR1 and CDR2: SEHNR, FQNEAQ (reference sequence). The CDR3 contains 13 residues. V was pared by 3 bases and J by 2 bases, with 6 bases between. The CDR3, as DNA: TGTGCCAGCAGCTTGGTCCTCACAGATACGCAGTATTTT. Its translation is CASSLVLTDTQYF.

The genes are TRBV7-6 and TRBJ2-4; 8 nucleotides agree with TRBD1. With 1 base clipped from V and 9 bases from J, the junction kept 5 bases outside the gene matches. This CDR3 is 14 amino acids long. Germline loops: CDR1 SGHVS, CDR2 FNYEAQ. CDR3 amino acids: CASSLEDRGVIQYF. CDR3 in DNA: TGTGCCAGCAGCTTAGAAGACAGGGGTGTCATTCAGTACTTC.

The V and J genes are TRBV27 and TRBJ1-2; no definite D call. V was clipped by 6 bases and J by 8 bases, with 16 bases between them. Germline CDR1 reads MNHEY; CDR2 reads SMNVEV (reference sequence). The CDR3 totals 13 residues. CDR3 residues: CASRVGGSQGYTF. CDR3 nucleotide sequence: TGTGCCAGCAGGGTGGGTGGCAGCCAAGGCTACACCTTC.

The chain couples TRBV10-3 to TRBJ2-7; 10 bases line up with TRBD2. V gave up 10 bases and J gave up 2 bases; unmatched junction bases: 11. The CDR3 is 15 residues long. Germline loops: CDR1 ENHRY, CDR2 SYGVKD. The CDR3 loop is CATKYTSGTTYEQYF. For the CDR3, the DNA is TGTGCCACCAAGTACACTAGCGGGACCACCTACGAGCAGTACTTC.

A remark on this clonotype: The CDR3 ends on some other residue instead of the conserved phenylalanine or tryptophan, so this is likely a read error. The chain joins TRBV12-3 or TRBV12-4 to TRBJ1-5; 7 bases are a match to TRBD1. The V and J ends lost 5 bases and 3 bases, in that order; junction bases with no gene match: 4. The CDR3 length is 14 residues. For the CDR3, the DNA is TGTGCCAGCAGTCTGACAGGGAACAATCAGCCCCAGCATTGT. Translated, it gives CASSLTGNNQPQHC.

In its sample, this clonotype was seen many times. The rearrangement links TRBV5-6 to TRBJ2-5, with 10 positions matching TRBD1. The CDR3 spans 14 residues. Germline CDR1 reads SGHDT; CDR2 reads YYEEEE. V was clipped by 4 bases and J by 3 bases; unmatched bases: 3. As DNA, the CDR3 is TGTGCCAGCAGCGGTGGACAGGGGGAAGAGACCCAGTACTTC. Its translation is CASSGGQGEETQYF.

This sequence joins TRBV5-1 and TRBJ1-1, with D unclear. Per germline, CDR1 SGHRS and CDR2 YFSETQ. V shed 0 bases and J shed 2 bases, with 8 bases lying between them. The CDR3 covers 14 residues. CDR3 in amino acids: CASSLAIPNTEAFF. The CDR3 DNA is TGCGCCAGCAGCTTGGCCATTCCAAACACTGAAGCTTTCTTT. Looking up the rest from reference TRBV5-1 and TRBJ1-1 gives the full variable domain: KAGVTQTPRYLIKTRGQQVTLSCSPISGHRSVSWYQQTPGQGLQFLFEYFSETQRNKGNFPGRFSGRQFSNSRSEMNVSTLELGDSALYLCASSLAIPNTEAFFGQGTRLTVV.

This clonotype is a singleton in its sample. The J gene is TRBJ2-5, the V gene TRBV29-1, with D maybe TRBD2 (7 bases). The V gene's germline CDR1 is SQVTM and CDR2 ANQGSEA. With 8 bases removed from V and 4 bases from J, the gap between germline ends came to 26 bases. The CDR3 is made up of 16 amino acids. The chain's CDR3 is CSSLTTNTGGLETQYF. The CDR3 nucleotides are TGCAGCAGCCTAACGACGAACACCGGGGGGCTAGAGACCCAGTACTTC.

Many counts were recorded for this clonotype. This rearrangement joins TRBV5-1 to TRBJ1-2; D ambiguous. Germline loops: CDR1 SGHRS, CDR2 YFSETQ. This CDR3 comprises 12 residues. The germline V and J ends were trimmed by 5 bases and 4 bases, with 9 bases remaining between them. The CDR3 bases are TGCGCCAGCAGTCAAGACACCTATGGCTACACCTTC. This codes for CASSQDTYGYTF.

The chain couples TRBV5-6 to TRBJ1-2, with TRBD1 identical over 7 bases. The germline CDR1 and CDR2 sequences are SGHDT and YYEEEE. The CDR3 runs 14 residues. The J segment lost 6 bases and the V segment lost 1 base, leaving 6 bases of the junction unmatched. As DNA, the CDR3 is TGTGCCAGCAGCTTGCCCGGGACAGCTAATGGCTACACCTTC. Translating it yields CASSLPGTANGYTF.

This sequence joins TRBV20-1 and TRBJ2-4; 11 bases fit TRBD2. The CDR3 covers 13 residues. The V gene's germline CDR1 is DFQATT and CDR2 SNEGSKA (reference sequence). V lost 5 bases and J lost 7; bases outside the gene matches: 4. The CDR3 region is CSAPSGGRNIQYF. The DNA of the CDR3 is TGCAGTGCTCCTAGCGGGGGGCGGAACATTCAGTACTTC.

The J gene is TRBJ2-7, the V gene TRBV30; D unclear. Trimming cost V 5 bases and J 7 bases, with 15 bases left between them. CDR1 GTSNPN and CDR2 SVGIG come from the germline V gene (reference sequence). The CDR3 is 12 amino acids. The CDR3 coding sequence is TGTGCCTGGGGCCCCGTGGTTGGGGAGCAGTACTTC. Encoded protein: CAWGPVVGEQYF.

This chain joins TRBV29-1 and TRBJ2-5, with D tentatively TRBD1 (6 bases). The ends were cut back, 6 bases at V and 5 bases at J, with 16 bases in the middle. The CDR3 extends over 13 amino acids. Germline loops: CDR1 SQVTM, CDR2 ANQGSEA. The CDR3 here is CSVSVERGETQYF. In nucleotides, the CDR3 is TGCAGCGTGAGCGTTGAAAGGGGGGAGACCCAGTACTTC.